This T cell receptor (beta chain) appears in the sequencing data of a study of CD8 T cells in ankylosing spondylitis. The CDR3 is made up of 13 amino acids. Trimming removed 4 bases at V and 2 bases at J, with 10 bases between. CDR1 is DFQATT and CDR2 is SNEGSKA in the germline V gene (reference sequence). This clonotype has more than one count but fewer than ten. Its specificity is unknown. Points from the study as a whole: From matched ankylosing spondylitis synovial fluid, disease-linked clones were reportedly recovered at significantly enriched levels. For ankylosing spondylitis blood, a TCR beta motif of under 10 highly homologous variants appeared characteristic.

TCRdb ran MiXCR on the 5' RACE reads and lists one entry per CDR3 protein. Of fewer than 500,000 distinct CDR3 sequences detected, 25% to 30% appear once; the ten largest clones hold approximately 1%. Specimen: blood, either unsorted or a sorted T cell fraction (not recorded which). The source is a male donor with ankylosing spondylitis. The chain joins TRBV20-1 to TRBJ2-3; TRBD2 might be the D (5 bases). DNA of the CDR3: TGCAGTGCTATTCTAGCCTTCACAGATACGCAGTATTTT. Translation gives CSAILAFTDTQYF.